These 15 T cell receptor beta chains were all obtained from the same sample, sequenced in a study of blood T cells in healthy people across ages. It was with a sample-barcoded 5' primer and a J-beta primer mix that a second PCR of about 7 to 12 cycles was run. Via MiXCR, TCRdb re-called the 5' RACE reads, giving one row per CDR3 protein. The sample includes 650,000 to 900,000 distinct CDR3 sequences, less than 80% of them seen just once. Source material: blood. Every receptor here comes from a man younger than 40 in good health.

The genes are TRBV20-1 and TRBJ2-3; D is perhaps TRBD2 (6 bases). V lost 5 bases to trimming and J lost 2 bases, with 17 bases between them. This CDR3 is 15 amino acids long. Germline V gene lookup returns CDR1 DFQATT and CDR2 SNEGSKA (reference sequence). The DNA for the CDR3 is TGCAGTGCTCGGCGGGGTTTTGGATACACAGATACGCAGTATTTT. This gives the protein CSARRGFGYTDTQYF.

The V gene is TRBV6-1, the J gene TRBJ2-1; D possibly uses TRBD1 or TRBD2 (5 bases each). Per the germline V gene, CDR1 is MNHNS and CDR2 is SASEGT. CDR3 size: 16 residues. V was cut by 4 bases and J by 2 bases, with 15 bases left in between. The CDR3 sequence: CASSVANGAPYNEQFF. CDR3 nucleotides: TGTGCCAGCAGTGTTGCTAACGGGGCCCCCTACAATGAGCAGTTCTTC.

This rearrangement joins TRBV25-1 to TRBJ1-1; D ambiguous. CDR1 MGHDK and CDR2 SYGVNS come from the germline V gene. The CDR3 totals 11 residues. The V gene lost 1 base and the J gene lost 6 bases, with 3 bases spanning the gap. The CDR3 spells CASSEWAEAFF. In DNA, the CDR3 is TGTGCCAGCAGTGAATGGGCTGAAGCTTTCTTT.

This clonotype was counted only a few times. CDR3 sequence reads: CASSMTREQFF. Written as DNA, the CDR3 is TGTGCCAGCAGTATGACCCGAGAGCAGTTCTTC. The chain links TRBV27 to TRBJ2-1, with D unresolved. Germline CDR1 and CDR2: MNHEY and SMNVEV (reference sequence). Trimming left V 5 bases short and J 10 bases short, with 9 bases between. The CDR3 totals 11 residues.

The gene calls are TRBV3-1 and TRBJ2-1, with D maybe TRBD1 (6 bases). Germline CDR1 is LGHDT and CDR2 is YNNKEL (reference sequence). CDR3 length equals 16 residues. Trimming took 1 base from V and 0 from J, leaving 10 bases between them. This CDR3 reads CASSQVGHGSYNEQFF. CDR3 DNA sequence: TGTGCCAGCAGCCAAGTGGGACACGGCTCCTACAATGAGCAGTTCTTC.

This chain joins TRBV6-6 and TRBJ1-6; D is uncertain. Between the trimmed V and J ends, which lost 2 bases and 11 bases, there was a span of 4 bases. CDR1 MNHNY and CDR2 SVGAGI come from the germline V gene (reference sequence). The CDR3 totals 11 residues. DNA for the CDR3: TGTGCCAGCAGTTACGCGGCACCCCTCCACTTT. Translation gives CASSYAAPLHF.

The chain uses TRBV5-1 and TRBJ2-6; TRBD1 matches 7 bases. Per germline, CDR1 SGHRS and CDR2 YFSETQ. V lost 4 bases to trimming and J lost 2 bases; unmatched junction nucleotides: 6. The CDR3 is made up of 16 amino acids. CDR3 DNA: TGCGCCAGCAGCCTCACAGGGGCCCCTGGGGCCAACGTCCTGACTTTC. This sequence encodes CASSLTGAPGANVLTF.

The table lists this clonotype with a count of one. The CDR3 nucleotides are TGCAGTGCTAGAGATTACAGCGAGAACTATGGCTACACCTTC. Translation gives CSARDYSENYGYTF. The genes are TRBV20-1 and TRBJ1-2; D not certain. This CDR3 spans 14 amino acids. V dropped 0 bases and J dropped 2 bases, with 10 bases sitting between them. The germline V gene encodes CDR1 DFQATT and CDR2 SNEGSKA (reference sequence).

A word on this clonotype: The junction shows a germline mismatch at one end, possibly a read error. The chain links TRBV6-6 to TRBJ1-5; no clear D gene. This CDR3 has 17 amino acids. CDR1 and CDR2 (germline): MNHNY, SVGAGI (reference sequence). The CDR3 loop is CAGSYSRGQASNQPQHF. The CDR3 nucleotides read TGTGCCGGCAGTTACTCGAGAGGTCAGGCTAGCAATCAGCCCCAGCATTTT.

V gene TRBV3-1 combines with J gene TRBJ1-6; D gene uncertain. V lost 2 bases to trimming and J lost 7 bases, with 12 bases between them. The CDR3 loop spans 15 amino acids. Germline CDR1 is LGHDT and CDR2 is YNNKEL (reference sequence). The CDR3 loop reads CASSQSNSQNSPLHF. In DNA, the CDR3 is TGTGCCAGCAGCCAATCGAACTCACAGAATTCACCCCTCCACTTT.

The DNA of the CDR3 is TGTGCCAGCAGTGAAGGGACAGAGAAAGAGACCCAGTACTTC. Translation: CASSEGTEKETQYF. The chain is built from TRBV25-1 and TRBJ2-5; the match to TRBD1 covers 7 bases. This CDR3 has 14 residues. After removal of 2 bases from V and 3 bases from J, the junction contained 3 bases not matched to a gene. Germline values: CDR1 MGHDK, CDR2 SYGVNS.

The chain uses TRBV27 and TRBJ2-7; 13 nucleotides agree with TRBD2. TRBJ2-5 matches the DNA end more closely, so the J call is doubtful. This CDR3 spans 15 amino acids. Germline CDR1 reads MNHEY; CDR2 reads SMNVEV (reference sequence). The DNA for the CDR3 is TGTGCCAGCAGTTTCGGACTAGCGGGGGTCGAGACCCAGTACTTC. Amino acids: CASSFGLAGVETQYF.

This clonotype was seen only once. The chain links TRBV7-2 to TRBJ1-5; D uncertain. The germline gives CDR1 SGHTA, CDR2 FQGNSA. The CDR3 extends over 13 amino acids. Deletions cut 3 bases from V and 1 base from J, with 4 bases between. CDR3 sequence reads: CASSFRSNQPQHF. Written as DNA, the CDR3 is TGTGCCAGCAGCTTCAGAAGCAATCAGCCCCAGCATTTT.

The chain couples TRBV7-2 to TRBJ2-5; 11 bases map to TRBD2. The J call may be mistaken, given a closer DNA end match to TRBJ2-7. The CDR3 is 17 residues long. Looked up from germline, CDR1 is SGHTA and CDR2 is FQGNSA. DNA of the CDR3: TGTGCCAGCAGCTTAGCGGGGACTAGCGGAAACAAATACGAGCAGTACTTC. Amino acids: CASSLAGTSGNKYEQYF.

This clonotype was counted once. The chain carries TRBV7-2 and TRBJ1-6, with a tentative D call TRBD1 (6 bases). V lost 4 bases, J lost 10 bases, and 17 bases lay in between. The CDR3 is made up of 15 amino acids. Germline V lookup: CDR1 SGHTA, CDR2 FQGNSA. The CDR3 spells CASSYGLGAQSPLHF. In DNA, the CDR3 is TGTGCCAGCAGCTACGGACTGGGGGCCCAATCACCCCTCCACTTT.